The 8 T cell receptor beta chains below all came from one sample that was sequenced in a study of blood T cell repertoires in COVID-19. Libraries were prepared by immunoSEQ multiplex PCR; TCRdb keeps only in-frame clonotypes and omits some of them. The sample shows tens of thousands of clones, about 86% of them seen only once. The specimen was peripheral blood. The receptors were gathered from a woman in her sixties with acute or convalescent COVID-19.

V gene TRBV2 combines with J gene TRBJ2-5; 7 nucleotides line up with TRBD2. Germline CDR1 reads SNHLY; CDR2 reads FYNNEI. This CDR3 has 15 residues. With 8 bases clipped from V and 5 bases from J, the junction kept 14 bases outside the gene matches. In DNA form, the CDR3 reads TGTGCCAGCGGGGGGGTTGGGACCGAAAGTGAGACCCAGTACTTC. It encodes CASGGVGTESETQYF.

This chain connects TRBV5-1 to TRBJ2-5; D perhaps matches TRBD1 (6 bases). The germline V gene has CDR1 SGHRS and CDR2 YFSETQ. Trimming left V 6 bases short and J 7 bases short, with 16 bases between. The CDR3 totals 13 residues. The CDR3 protein is CASISPGAGTQYF. The CDR3 DNA reads TGCGCCAGCATATCGCCAGGGGCAGGGACCCAGTACTTC.

The gene calls are TRBV27 and TRBJ1-1; 9 bases agree with TRBD1. Looked up from germline, CDR1 is MNHEY and CDR2 is SMNVEV (reference sequence). The J segment lost 7 bases and the V segment lost 5 bases, leaving 14 bases of the junction unmatched. CDR3 length: 16 amino acids. CDR3 loop: CASSTDRGALGVEAFF. DNA for the CDR3: TGTGCCAGCAGTACGGACAGGGGCGCCTTAGGGGTTGAAGCTTTCTTT.

The genes are TRBV2 and TRBJ2-3; 7 bases match TRBD1. This CDR3 has 14 residues. V dropped 8 bases and J dropped 4; count of bases not matched to a gene: 9. Germline lookup yields CDR1 SNHLY and CDR2 FYNNEI. The CDR3 region is CASGGQLAADTQYF. Written as DNA, the CDR3 is TGTGCCAGCGGGGGACAGCTTGCCGCAGATACGCAGTATTTT.

This clone appeared once. This rearrangement joins TRBV5-1 to TRBJ2-5, with TRBD1 matching 7 bases. CDR3 size: 14 residues. CDR1 SGHRS and CDR2 YFSETQ come from the germline V gene. The V segment lost 1 base and the J segment 5 bases; nucleotides outside the gene matches: 5. In DNA, the CDR3 is TGCGCCAGCAGCTTGACAGGGGCCGGGGAGACCCAGTACTTC. This translates into CASSLTGAGETQYF.

The J gene is TRBJ2-2, the V gene TRBV30; a possible D gene is TRBD2 (6 bases). From germline, CDR1 is GTSNPN and CDR2 SVGIG (reference sequence). The CDR3 is 13 residues long. For the CDR3, the DNA is TGTGCGCTACACGGGGGTGGCACCGGGGAGCTGTTTTTT. Translating it yields CALHGGGTGELFF.

V is TRBV5-8 and J is TRBJ1-2; 7 bases agree with TRBD1. Trimming removed 4 bases from V and 3 bases from J; junction bases left unmatched: 9. Germline CDR1 is SGHTS and CDR2 is YDEGEE. This CDR3 is built from 15 residues. In DNA form, the CDR3 reads TGTGCCAGCAGCAACCAACAGGGGAGTTACTATGGCTACACCTTC. Protein product: CASSNQQGSYYGYTF.

This clone was seen a few times. J is TRBJ1-6 and V is TRBV5-1, with a possible D match to TRBD1 (6 bases). V was clipped by 0 bases and J by 4 bases, with 11 bases between them. Germline lookup yields CDR1 SGHRS and CDR2 YFSETQ. The CDR3 has 16 residues. The CDR3 region is CASSLDGDTYNSPLHF. The DNA of the CDR3 is TGCGCCAGCAGCTTGGACGGGGACACTTATAATTCACCCCTCCACTTT.